This T cell receptor (beta chain) was profiled in a study of human T cells and chemical hapten exposure. Time point given: pre-sensitization, week 0. The treatment denotes: therapeutic diphenylcyclopropenone sensitization with weekly scalp DPC. Per germline, CDR1 LNHNV and CDR2 YYDKDF (reference sequence). V was cut by 1 base and J by 7 bases, with 8 bases left in between. CDR3 length: 14 amino acids. MiXCR, run by TCRdb on the RACE reads, gives a single entry per CDR3 protein. The sample contains tens of thousands of distinct CDR3 sequences, 9.4% of which appear only once. This receptor was taken from a woman between 40 and 55 years old with alopecia areata. Some clones in this sample may be carry-over from other donors' samples. The sample consisted of whole blood, taken in connection with sensitization to the hapten diphenylcyclopropenone (DPC). V is TRBV15 and J is TRBJ1-6; D perhaps matches TRBD1 (6 bases). CDR3 sequence: CATSRVRGNSPLHF. CDR3 nucleotide sequence: TGTGCCACCAGCAGAGTGAGGGGGAATTCACCCCTCCACTTT.